This entry lists 28 T cell receptor beta chains sequenced from one sample in a study of blood T cells in healthy people across ages. Using a J-beta primer mix together with a sample-barcoded 5' primer, a second PCR was run for about 6 to 12 cycles. One entry per CDR3 protein, called by TCRdb with MiXCR from the 5' RACE reads. The repertoire holds 850,000 or so distinct CDR3 sequences, with 29% as singletons. The specimen was blood. These receptors originate from a woman over 75 in good health.

This clonotype was counted ten times or more. The V and J genes are TRBV27 and TRBJ2-1; 12 bases agree with TRBD2. V lost 4 bases to trimming and J lost 6 bases; unmatched junction nucleotides: 7. Germline CDR1 MNHEY, CDR2 SMNVEV (reference sequence). This CDR3 is 16 amino acids long. The DNA for the CDR3 is TGTGCCAGCAGTTCCACCGGACTAGCGGGGATCAATGAGCAGTTCTTC. It yields the protein CASSSTGLAGINEQFF.

A note on this clonotype: This sequence may be a read error, since a much larger clone differs from it by one base. V and J are TRBV7-2 and TRBJ2-5; D gene uncertain. V lost 3 bases and J lost 11, with 19 bases in between. The germline gives CDR1 SGHTA, CDR2 FQGNSA. The CDR3 loop spans 14 amino acids. This CDR3 is CASSFTPDGGEQYF. As DNA, the CDR3 is TGTGCCAGCAGCTTTACGCCGGACGGCGGTGAGCAGTACTTC.

This clonotype was observed at least ten times. This chain joins TRBV3-1 and TRBJ1-1, with 7 bases aligning to TRBD1. The CDR3 runs 12 residues. CDR1 and CDR2 from the germline V gene are LGHDT and YNNKEL (reference sequence). V trimming: 2 bases; J trimming: 9 bases; junction bases outside the gene matches: 3. CDR3 DNA: TGTGCCAGCAGCCAACCGACAGGGAAAGCTTTCTTT. This sequence encodes CASSQPTGKAFF.

This clonotype was observed many times. The genes are TRBV20-1 and TRBJ2-5, with unresolved D. The V gene's germline CDR1 is DFQATT and CDR2 SNEGSKA (reference sequence). The CDR3 sequence is 12 residues long. Trimming shortened V by 3 bases and J by 5 bases, and 10 bases separated the two germline ends. The CDR3 protein is CSARWGGETQYF. CDR3 DNA: TGCAGTGCTAGGTGGGGTGGGGAGACCCAGTACTTC.

This clonotype was counted only a few times. The J gene is TRBJ2-3, the V gene TRBV7-9; D possibly corresponds to TRBD2 (5 bases). The CDR3 sequence is 15 residues long. The germline V gene has CDR1 SEHNR and CDR2 FQNEAQ (reference sequence). The V end was cut by 5 bases, the J end by 6 bases, with 18 bases between. The CDR3 bases are TGTGCCAGCAGCGTAGACCAGTCGGGATGGGATACGCAGTATTTT. Protein: CASSVDQSGWDTQYF.

This clonotype was detected many times. V and J are TRBV6-2 or TRBV6-3 and TRBJ2-4; D gene uncertain. V was clipped by 2 bases and J by 1 base, with 6 bases between them. The CDR3 contains 14 residues. The V gene's germline CDR1 is MNHEY and CDR2 SVGEGT. The CDR3 reads CASSYGWAKNIQYF. The CDR3 bases are TGTGCCAGCAGTTACGGGTGGGCCAAAAACATTCAGTACTTC.

To note about this clonotype: One base away lies a much larger clone, so this may be a sequencing read error. V is TRBV7-9 and J is TRBJ1-2; D uncertain. The germline CDR1 and CDR2 sequences are SEHNR and FQNEAQ (reference sequence). The CDR3 runs to 15 residues. The CDR3 DNA sequence: TGTGCCAGCAGCTTAGGAACAGCTTCTTACTATGGCTGCACCTTC. Amino acids: CASSLGTASYYGCTF.

Only a few counts were recorded for this clonotype. The V and J genes are TRBV7-9 and TRBJ2-5; D possibly corresponds to TRBD1 (7 bases). The CDR3 totals 15 residues. Germline lookup yields CDR1 SEHNR and CDR2 FQNEAQ (reference sequence). Trimming stripped 1 base from V and 11 bases from J, with 20 bases between. The CDR3 nucleotides are TGTGCCAGCAGCTTAGTTCCAGGAGGGGGCAATGAGCAGTACTTC. Translated: CASSLVPGGGNEQYF.

Ten or more counts support this clonotype. The chain joins TRBV6-5 to TRBJ2-1; D might be TRBD1 (6 bases). Per germline, CDR1 MNHEY and CDR2 SVGAGI. Trimming stripped 6 bases from V and 6 bases from J, with 18 bases between. The length of the CDR3 is 15 residues. The CDR3 sequence is CASRWRGGPSNEQFF. In DNA form, the CDR3 reads TGTGCCAGCAGGTGGAGAGGGGGACCCTCCAATGAGCAGTTCTTC.

The J gene is TRBJ2-3, the V gene TRBV7-2, with TRBD2 identical over 11 bases. The germline gives CDR1 SGHTA, CDR2 FQGNSA. The CDR3 runs to 14 residues. Germline trimming cut 6 bases from V and 4 bases from J; bases unmatched to any gene: 3. CDR3 DNA: TGTGCCAGCAGAAGGACTAGCGGGCCAGATACGCAGTATTTT. It translates to CASRRTSGPDTQYF.

In its sample, this clonotype was seen many times. This chain links TRBV6-2 or TRBV6-3 with TRBJ2-3; 9 bases line up with TRBD2. Germline values: CDR1 MNHEY, CDR2 SVGEGT. The CDR3 has 15 amino acids. V lost 6 bases to trimming and J lost 1 base; unmatched junction nucleotides: 5. The CDR3 DNA sequence: TGTGCCAGCAGGACGATAGCGGGGGGCACAGATACGCAGTATTTT. Its translation: CASRTIAGGTDTQYF.

Comments on this clonotype: Being one base from a much bigger clone, this may be a read error. The chain is built from TRBV6-2 or TRBV6-3 and TRBJ1-2; D not resolved. The CDR3 runs to 14 residues. Germline CDR1 reads MNHEY; CDR2 reads SVGEGT. CDR3 DNA sequence: TGTACCAGCAGTTACAGTGGCTCGGGTTATGGCTACACCTTC. Translation: CTSSYSGSGYGYTF.

The chain joins TRBV2 to TRBJ2-1; D unresolved. Trimming cost V 6 bases and J 0 bases, with 15 bases left between them. CDR1 is SNHLY and CDR2 is FYNNEI in the germline V gene. The CDR3 contains 16 residues. CDR3 DNA: TGTGCCAGCAGCGCAGAGGTTTTAGGCTCCTACAATGAGCAGTTCTTC. Translated: CASSAEVLGSYNEQFF.

The chain has TRBV6-5 and TRBJ2-7; D is perhaps TRBD1 (5 bases). V gave up 2 bases and J gave up 2 bases, with 16 bases separating them. The CDR3 spans 16 residues. Per the germline V gene, CDR1 is MNHEY and CDR2 is SVGAGI. For the CDR3, the DNA is TGTGCCAGCAGTTACGGTGGTGTCTGGGGCCCCTACGAGCAGTACTTC. This encodes CASSYGGVWGPYEQYF.

Regarding this clonotype: This may arise from a read error, as a much more abundant clone is one base away. The chain recombines TRBV6-1 with TRBJ2-1, with 9 bases aligning to TRBD1. In germline, CDR1 is MNHNS, CDR2 SASEGT. The CDR3 is 14 amino acids. Trimming removed 7 bases from V and 13 bases from J; junction bases left unmatched: 14. CDR3 sequence: CASKEQGAGETQFF. CDR3 coding DNA: TGTGCCAGCAAAGAACAGGGGGCTGGGGAGACCCAGTTCTTC.

The V and J genes are TRBV20-1 and TRBJ2-7, with TRBD2 matching over 8 bases. This CDR3 has 19 residues. V lost 3 bases to trimming and J lost 1 base; unmatched junction nucleotides: 20. The germline gives CDR1 DFQATT, CDR2 SNEGSKA (reference sequence). For the CDR3, the DNA is TGCAGTGCTAGTCCTGACGGGGTAGCGGGGTCTCTTAGATCCTACGAGCAGTACTTC. Encoded protein: CSASPDGVAGSLRSYEQYF.

As regards this clonotype: A junction end diverges from the germline sequence, so it may reflect a read error. The chain carries TRBV11-2 and TRBJ2-1; TRBD2 matches 10 bases. Looked up from germline, CDR1 is SGHAT and CDR2 is FQNNGV. The CDR3 consists of 15 residues. The CDR3 region has the DNA TGTGCCAGCAGCTTACTAGCGGGGGCTTACAGTGAGCAGTTCTTC. It yields the protein CASSLLAGAYSEQFF.

In the case of this clonotype: Since a much larger clone is just one base distant, this may be a read error. This chain links TRBV7-9 with TRBJ2-6; D may be TRBD1 (5 bases). The V gene's germline CDR1 is SEHNR and CDR2 FQNEAQ (reference sequence). This CDR3 spans 16 amino acids. For the CDR3, the DNA is TGTGCCAGCAGCTTTCAGGGTTACGTTGGGGCCAACGTCCCGACTTTC. It codes for CASSFQGYVGANVPTF.

The J gene is TRBJ1-2, the V gene TRBV6-1; D remains unclear. Germline CDR1 MNHNS, CDR2 SASEGT. This CDR3 comprises 14 residues. V lost 2 bases and J lost 5, with 12 bases in between. Written as DNA, the CDR3 is TGTGCCAGCAGTGAATGGGGTCGTTCTTATGGCTACACCTTC. As protein: CASSEWGRSYGYTF.

Many counts were recorded for this clonotype. The chain uses TRBV5-1 and TRBJ2-1; D gene uncertain. The V end was cut by 0 bases, the J end by 3 bases, with 10 bases between. This CDR3 region has 15 residues. Germline V CDR1 and CDR2: SGHRS, YFSETQ. The CDR3 here is CASSLVGYNYNEQFF. CDR3 coding DNA: TGCGCCAGCAGCTTGGTAGGGTACAACTACAATGAGCAGTTCTTC.

This clonotype has at least ten counts. The chain recombines TRBV20-1 with TRBJ2-1, with 11 bases that match TRBD1. Per germline, CDR1 DFQATT and CDR2 SNEGSKA (reference sequence). V lost 6 bases, J lost 2 bases, and 12 bases stayed unmatched. CDR3 size: 17 residues. The chain's CDR3 is CSAPRWTGGGTYNEQFF. The CDR3 coding sequence is TGCAGTGCCCCCCGCTGGACAGGGGGCGGGACCTACAATGAGCAGTTCTTC.

This clonotype has just a few counts. The chain has TRBV6-2 or TRBV6-3 and TRBJ1-2; D unresolved. Trimming removed 6 bases at V and 8 bases at J, with 16 bases between. The CDR3 runs 13 residues. CDR1 is MNHEY and CDR2 is SVGEGT in the germline V gene. This CDR3 is CASSRVGCRGYTF. In DNA form, the CDR3 reads TGTGCCAGCAGCCGAGTGGGGTGCAGAGGCTACACCTTC.

The sample holds many counts of this clonotype. The genes are TRBV6-1 and TRBJ2-3; perhaps D is TRBD1 or TRBD2 (5 bases each). Deletions cut 4 bases from V and 5 bases from J, with 10 bases between. This CDR3 has 13 amino acids. CDR1 and CDR2 (germline): MNHNS, SASEGT. The DNA for the CDR3 is TGTGCCAGCAGTGTGCAGGGAGAAGATACGCAGTATTTT. Translating it yields CASSVQGEDTQYF.

This clonotype came up once. This may come from a read error, since a much larger clone is one base off. The J gene is TRBJ1-2, the V gene TRBV5-1; D is unclear. Germline CDR1 SGHRS, CDR2 YFSETQ. There are 13 residues in the CDR3. The CDR3 sequence: CASSSRASYSYTF. In DNA form, the CDR3 reads TGCGCCAGCAGCTCCCGGGCCTCCTATAGCTACACCTTC.

The chain joins TRBV10-3 to TRBJ2-7; no clear D. The CDR3 has 13 amino acids. The ends were cut back, 3 bases at V and 0 bases at J, with 6 bases in the middle. CDR1 is ENHRY, CDR2 SYGVKD, per germline. The CDR3 DNA sequence: TGTGCCATCAGTGAAGGGATCTCCTACGAGCAGTACTTC. Translated, it gives CAISEGISYEQYF.

The chain's CDR3 is CASSLSKGAGKGYNYGYTF. CDR3 DNA sequence: TGTGCCAGCAGTTTATCGAAAGGGGCAGGGAAGGGTTATAACTATGGCTACACCTTC. The chain has TRBV27 and TRBJ1-2, with D maybe TRBD1 (5 bases). In germline, CDR1 is MNHEY, CDR2 SMNVEV (reference sequence). V lost 0 bases and J lost 1, with 21 bases in between. This CDR3 is 19 amino acids long.

This clonotype was seen many times. The rearrangement joins TRBV28 to TRBJ2-7, with unresolved D. This CDR3 comprises 11 residues. Trimming shortened V by 6 bases and J by 4 bases, and 7 bases separated the two germline ends. Germline V lookup: CDR1 MDHEN, CDR2 SYDVKM. As DNA, the CDR3 is TGTGCCAGCAGATCAGGATACGAGCAGTACTTC. Its translation: CASRSGYEQYF.

At least ten counts were recorded for this clonotype. This chain links TRBV3-1 with TRBJ1-2; a possible D gene is TRBD1 (5 bases). CDR1 and CDR2 from the germline V gene are LGHDT and YNNKEL (reference sequence). The CDR3 consists of 13 residues. V shed 4 bases and J shed 8 bases, with 14 bases lying between them. The CDR3 DNA follows: TGTGCCAGCAGCCTAAGTCCAGGGTCGGGCTACACCTTC. Encoded protein: CASSLSPGSGYTF. The whole variable domain, filled in from reference TRBV3-1 and TRBJ1-2, reads DTAVSQTPKYLVTQMGNDKSIKCEQNLGHDTMYWYKQDSKKFLKIMFSYNNKELIINETVPNRFSPKSPDKAHLNLHINSLELGDSAVYFCASSLSPGSGYTFGSGTRLTVV.